This TCR beta chain was sequenced during a study of shared clonotypes between healthy human individuals. This clone has only a few counts. Its antigen is undetermined. Germline CDR1 SGDLS, CDR2 YYNGEE. CDR3 length: 15 amino acids. Trimming removed 2 bases at V and 1 base at J, with 13 bases between. Overall study findings and caveats: Clonotype sharing among donors likely depends on sequencing depth.

An assay was performed, and its level was deep. The repertoire was sequenced with immunoSEQ multiplex PCR; TCRdb's copy has only in-frame clones and lacks some. This table has about 600,000 clones, about 80% appearing once. The sample was PBMCs. The sequence was collected from a woman aged 40 to 49 in good health. Some clones in this sample may be carry-over from other donors' samples. The chain is built from TRBV9 and TRBJ2-7; the D call may be TRBD1 or TRBD2 (5 bases each). CDR3 region: CASSVAGTLSYEQYF. The CDR3 coding sequence is TGTGCCAGCAGCGTCGCAGGGACCTTGTCCTACGAGCAGTACTTC.